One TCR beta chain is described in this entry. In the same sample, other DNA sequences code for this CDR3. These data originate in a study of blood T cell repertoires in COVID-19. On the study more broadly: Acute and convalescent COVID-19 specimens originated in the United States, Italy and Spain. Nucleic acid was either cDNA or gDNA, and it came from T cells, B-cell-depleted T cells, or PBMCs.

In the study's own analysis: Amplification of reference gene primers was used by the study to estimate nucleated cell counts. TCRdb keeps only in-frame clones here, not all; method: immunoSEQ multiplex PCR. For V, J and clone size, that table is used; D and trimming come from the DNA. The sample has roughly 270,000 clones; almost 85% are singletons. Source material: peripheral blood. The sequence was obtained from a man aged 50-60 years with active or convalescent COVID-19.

The CDR3 coding sequence is TGTGCCAGCAGCCCCACAGGGGGCTATGGCTACACCTTC. It translates to CASSPTGGYGYTF. This sequence joins TRBV12-3 or TRBV12-4 and TRBJ1-2; TRBD1 aligns across 8 bases. V was pared by 6 bases and J by 4 bases, with 4 bases of the junction left unmatched. The CDR3 totals 13 residues.